A single sample is the source of the 27 T cell receptor beta chains below, sequenced in a study of shared clonotypes between healthy human individuals. CD8 cells regarded as naive lacked CD45RO, were positively chosen for CCR7, and omitted terminally differentiated effector memory CD45RA+ cells. Profiled with immunoSEQ multiplex PCR; TCRdb holds only in-frame clones, not every one. The sample gives about 2.2 million clones, 80% to 95% of which show up once; over 1.5% is in the top ten. Sequencing was carried out using naive CD8+ T cells from PBMCs. The receptors stem from a man between 18 and 29 years old in good health. Some clones in this sample may be carry-over from other donors' samples.

The chain couples TRBV2 to TRBJ2-5; the match to TRBD1 covers 7 bases. The J segment lost 1 base and the V segment lost 4 bases, leaving 6 bases of the junction unmatched. This CDR3 has 15 amino acids. Looked up from germline, CDR1 is SNHLY and CDR2 is FYNNEI. The CDR3 spells CASSGRDSIQETQYF. The CDR3 DNA sequence: TGTGCCAGCAGTGGAAGGGACAGCATCCAAGAGACCCAGTACTTC. Variable domain in full (rest from reference TRBV2 and TRBJ2-5): EPEVTQTPSHQVTQMGQEVILRCVPISNHLYFYWYRQILGQKVEFLVSFYNNEISEKSEIFDDQFSVERPDGSNFTLKIRSTKLEDSAMYFCASSGRDSIQETQYFGPGTRLLVL.

V usage is TRBV28 and J usage is TRBJ1-5; the D is unclear. With 7 bases removed from V and 3 bases from J, the gap between germline ends came to 13 bases. Germline CDR1 reads MDHEN; CDR2 reads SYDVKM. This CDR3 is 14 amino acids long. The CDR3 bases are TGTGCCAGCACAGGACCAGGAATCAATCAGCCCCAGCATTTT. Amino acid sequence: CASTGPGINQPQHF.

The genes are TRBV7-8 and TRBJ2-7; 8 bases are a match to TRBD1. The junction had 9 bases not matched to a gene; V was cut back by 1 base and J by 7 bases. Per the germline V gene, CDR1 is SGHVS and CDR2 is FQNEAQ. The length of the CDR3 is 15 residues. The CDR3 sequence: CASSLVRTGIGEQYF. The CDR3 nucleotides read TGTGCCAGCAGCTTAGTGAGGACAGGGATAGGAGAGCAGTACTTC.

The chain uses TRBV10-3 and TRBJ2-1, with TRBD2 as a possible D gene (6 bases). The CDR3 extends over 16 amino acids. From germline, CDR1 is ENHRY and CDR2 SYGVKD. V lost 4 bases to trimming and J lost 0 bases, with 13 bases between them. In DNA, the CDR3 is TGTGCCATCAGTGTAGCGGTTTTGAGCTCCTACAATGAGCAGTTCTTC. Its protein product is CAISVAVLSSYNEQFF.

CDR3 DNA sequence: TGCGCCAGCAGCCAGCTTTCCTACAATGAGCAGTTCTTC. It is translated as CASSQLSYNEQFF. The chain has TRBV4-1 and TRBJ2-1; D gene unclear. The CDR3 runs to 13 residues. Germline lookup yields CDR1 MGHRA and CDR2 YSYEKL. Trimming took 3 bases from V and 1 from J, leaving 4 bases between them.

The chain has TRBV28 and TRBJ1-3, with D possibly being TRBD1 (6 bases). Trimming pared 3 bases from V and 3 bases from J, leaving 9 bases between. Germline V CDR1 and CDR2: MDHEN, SYDVKM. The CDR3 length is 14 residues. The CDR3 bases are TGTGCCAGCAGTTTCGCAGGGGTTGGAAACACCATATATTTT. Translating it yields CASSFAGVGNTIYF.

This chain joins TRBV7-9 and TRBJ2-1; 9 positions match TRBD2. CDR3 length equals 15 residues. Germline trimming cut 6 bases from V and 5 bases from J; bases unmatched to any gene: 8. CDR1 is SEHNR and CDR2 is FQNEAQ in the germline V gene (reference sequence). In DNA form, the CDR3 reads TGTGCCAGCAGAGAGGGGACTAGCTTCCACAATGAGCAGTTCTTC. It translates to CASREGTSFHNEQFF.

This rearrangement joins TRBV19 to TRBJ2-7; 8 bases agree with TRBD2. The CDR3 is 14 amino acids. Germline V CDR1 and CDR2: LNHDA, SQIVND (reference sequence). V gave up 4 bases and J gave up 2 bases; unmatched junction bases: 4. Written as DNA, the CDR3 is TGTGCCAGTAGTACTAGCGGGTTGACCTACGAGCAGTACTTC. Translating gives CASSTSGLTYEQYF.

The chain recombines TRBV13 with TRBJ2-7; 7 bases align to TRBD1. Germline CDR1 is PRHDT and CDR2 is FYEKMQ (reference sequence). CDR3 size: 13 residues. The J segment lost 4 bases and the V segment lost 9 bases, leaving 9 bases of the junction unmatched. The CDR3 bases are TGTGCCAGTGTCGGCGAGGGGGCGTACGAGCAGTACTTC. Its translation is CASVGEGAYEQYF.

This clone is a singleton in its sample. Other DNA sequences in this sample translate to the same CDR3. V and J are TRBV9 and TRBJ2-7; 10 nucleotides align to TRBD1. The CDR3 length is 15 residues. The trim removed 3 bases at V and 3 bases at J, leaving 6 bases unmatched. CDR1 and CDR2 from the germline V gene are SGDLS and YYNGEE. The CDR3 coding sequence is TGTGCCAGCAGCGCCGGGGGACAGGGGATCTACGAGCAGTACTTC. This encodes CASSAGGQGIYEQYF.

In regard to this clone: This sample includes further DNA sequences coding for the same CDR3. The genes are TRBV6-5 and TRBJ2-7, with 8 nucleotides matching TRBD1. Losses at the gene ends were 2 bases for V and 2 bases for J; bases not matched to a gene: 5. Germline V lookup: CDR1 MNHEY, CDR2 SVGAGI. The CDR3 is 15 residues long. The CDR3 region has the DNA TGTGCCAGCAGTTACAGTGGGACAGGTCCCTACGAGCAGTACTTC. Protein product: CASSYSGTGPYEQYF.

This clone has a single count. The V gene is TRBV11-3, the J gene TRBJ2-3; the D gene is possibly TRBD2 (5 bases). Germline V lookup: CDR1 SGHNT, CDR2 YENEEA. There are 14 residues in the CDR3. Trimming took 4 bases from V and 1 from J, leaving 9 bases between them. Here the CDR3 DNA reads TGTGCCAGCAGCTCACGGGAAGGCACAGATACGCAGTATTTT. It codes for CASSSREGTDTQYF.

The chain recombines TRBV7-6 with TRBJ1-2; tentative D call: TRBD1 (6 bases). The CDR3 is made up of 14 amino acids. CDR1 SGHVS and CDR2 FNYEAQ come from the germline V gene. Trimming removed 3 bases from V and 4 bases from J, with 12 bases in between. The DNA for the CDR3 is TGTGCCAGCAGCTTTTCGGGGGGCCTCTATGGCTACACCTTC. This sequence encodes CASSFSGGLYGYTF.

V usage is TRBV14 and J usage is TRBJ2-6, with D hard to call. This CDR3 contains 15 residues. Germline CDR1 is SGHDN and CDR2 is FVKESK. Trimming pared 0 bases from V and 4 bases from J, leaving 7 bases between. Here the CDR3 DNA reads TGTGCCAGCAGCCAAGATGCCCAAGGGGCCAACGTCCTGACTTTC. This encodes CASSQDAQGANVLTF.

The rearrangement joins TRBV11-2 to TRBJ2-5; TRBD2 is a possible D gene (5 bases). Germline assignment: CDR1 SGHAT and CDR2 FQNNGV. V shed 5 bases and J shed 7 bases, with 20 bases lying between them. The CDR3 is 15 amino acids. The CDR3 nucleotides read TGTGCCAGCAGCGCCCGACGGGAAGTGGTGGGGACCCAGTACTTC. Protein product: CASSARREVVGTQYF.

The rearrangement joins TRBV27 to TRBJ1-1, with D tentatively TRBD1 (5 bases). The CDR3 is 16 amino acids. Trimming cost V 0 bases and J 3 bases, with 14 bases left between them. The germline V gene has CDR1 MNHEY and CDR2 SMNVEV (reference sequence). Here the CDR3 DNA reads TGTGCCAGCAGTTTATCGGGGGGACGGTTGCACACTGAAGCTTTCTTT. This gives the protein CASSLSGGRLHTEAFF.

This chain connects TRBV28 to TRBJ2-2; D may be TRBD1 (6 bases). The CDR3 is 14 amino acids. V was clipped by 2 bases and J by 6 bases, with 10 bases between them. Germline CDR1 MDHEN, CDR2 SYDVKM. The CDR3: CASSLTGLPGELFF. The CDR3 nucleotides are TGTGCCAGCAGTTTAACAGGGTTGCCCGGGGAGCTGTTTTTT.

The rearrangement uses TRBV9 and TRBJ1-1; a weak D match, TRBD1 (6 bases). The germline V gene encodes CDR1 SGDLS and CDR2 YYNGEE. V was shortened by 0 bases and J by 3 bases, with 18 bases between the two germline ends. The CDR3 runs to 17 residues. This chain's CDR3 is CASSVGGLGQGYTEAFF. The CDR3 DNA reads TGTGCCAGCAGCGTAGGAGGGTTGGGGCAGGGGTACACTGAAGCTTTCTTT.

The chain is built from TRBV27 and TRBJ2-7; weak D call: TRBD1 (6 bases). Germline CDR1 MNHEY, CDR2 SMNVEV (reference sequence). Trimming removed 0 bases at V and 2 bases at J, with 14 bases between. The CDR3 loop spans 16 amino acids. The CDR3 spells CASSLSRGTGTYEQYF. DNA of the CDR3: TGTGCCAGCAGTTTATCGAGGGGGACGGGGACCTACGAGCAGTACTTC.

The chain recombines TRBV10-3 with TRBJ2-3, with a tentative D call TRBD2 (5 bases). CDR1 ENHRY and CDR2 SYGVKD come from the germline V gene. This CDR3 has 18 amino acids. The V and J ends lost 0 bases and 2 bases respectively, with 18 bases between them. Here the CDR3 reads CAISESLRASKPTDTQYF. As DNA, the CDR3 is TGTGCCATCAGTGAGTCTCTGAGGGCGAGTAAGCCCACAGATACGCAGTATTTT.

The V and J genes are TRBV15 and TRBJ2-7; 7 nucleotides line up with TRBD1. J was trimmed by 3 bases and V by 6 bases; bases with no gene match: 5. The germline V gene encodes CDR1 LNHNV and CDR2 YYDKDF (reference sequence). This CDR3 spans 13 amino acids. This chain's CDR3 is CATSPDRDYEQYF. The CDR3 DNA reads TGTGCCACCAGTCCTGACAGGGACTACGAGCAGTACTTC.

J is TRBJ2-7 and V is TRBV7-2, with D possibly matching TRBD1 (6 bases). This CDR3 has 14 residues. V was cut by 2 bases and J by 0 bases, with 8 bases left in between. Germline V lookup: CDR1 SGHTA, CDR2 FQGNSA. CDR3 nucleotide sequence: TGTGCCAGCAGCTTACAGGGGAGCTCCTACGAGCAGTACTTC. Its protein product is CASSLQGSSYEQYF.

As regards this clone: Different DNA sequences within this sample yield the same CDR3. This chain connects TRBV28 to TRBJ2-5, with D possibly TRBD2 on 5 matching bases. Germline loops: CDR1 MDHEN, CDR2 SYDVKM. The CDR3 sequence is 12 residues long. Deletions cut 3 bases from V and 5 bases from J, with 7 bases between. The CDR3 nucleotides read TGTGCCAGCAGTTTTCGAGGGGAGACCCAGTACTTC. The encoded protein is CASSFRGETQYF.

The chain carries TRBV4-2 and TRBJ2-1; TRBD2 agrees at 10 bases. Germline V CDR1 and CDR2: LGHNA, YNFKEQ. The junction had 7 bases not matched to a gene; V was cut back by 1 base and J by 7 bases. This CDR3 contains 16 residues. CDR3 nucleotides: TGTGCCAGCAGCCAAGTCGGTCTAGCGGGAGTAAATGAGCAGTTCTTC. It encodes CASSQVGLAGVNEQFF.

The CDR3 spells CASSLAPSSPTEAFF. The CDR3 nucleotides are TGCGCCAGCAGCTTGGCACCATCCTCCCCCACTGAAGCTTTCTTT. The J gene is TRBJ1-1, the V gene TRBV5-1, with D unresolved. The CDR3 totals 15 residues. Trimming removed 0 bases from V and 4 bases from J, with 13 bases in between. Germline V gives CDR1 SGHRS, CDR2 YFSETQ.

The chain joins TRBV11-2 to TRBJ2-1; 11 bases line up with TRBD2. Germline V gene data show CDR1 as SGHAT and CDR2 as FQNNGV. Trimming removed 10 bases from V and 8 bases from J; junction bases left unmatched: 7. The length of the CDR3 is 13 residues. The CDR3: CATLAGGLYEQFF. The CDR3 DNA sequence: TGTGCCACCTTAGCGGGAGGGCTATATGAGCAGTTCTTC.

Worth noting for this clone: Other DNA variants within this sample encode the same CDR3. This chain uses TRBV6-1 with TRBJ1-2; no clear D. The CDR3 runs 11 residues. V shed 3 bases and J shed 4 bases, with 3 bases lying between them. Germline V gene lookup returns CDR1 MNHNS and CDR2 SASEGT. The CDR3 coding sequence is TGTGCCAGCAGTGAGGGCTATGGCTACACCTTC. Amino acid sequence: CASSEGYGYTF.